Below are 27 T cell receptor beta chains sequenced from a single sample in a study of a mutant IDH1 vaccine in newly diagnosed glioma. Repertoires were generated with immunoSEQ multiplex PCR, while TCRdb's copy carries only in-frame clones and drops some. The sample records 45,000 to 65,000 clones, less than 65% being singletons. The time point here: week 47, end of study. A 20-mer mutant IDH1 peptide at 300 ug was injected subcutaneously with topical imiquimod. These receptors' targets are unknown. The sample consisted of peripheral blood mononuclear cells (PBMCs), taken from a glioma patient whose treatment included an IDH1 peptide vaccine. All receptors come from a man aged 40-55 years with glioma. Some clones in this sample may be carry-over from other donors' samples.

This clone occurred a few times. The J gene is TRBJ1-1, the V gene TRBV5-8, with a weak D call TRBD1 (6 bases). V shed 0 bases and J shed 5 bases, with 8 bases lying between them. Per germline, CDR1 SGHTS and CDR2 YDEGEE. This CDR3 is 13 amino acids long. The CDR3: CASSLDRDTEAFF. The CDR3 bases are TGTGCCAGCAGCTTGGACAGGGATACTGAAGCTTTCTTT.

This clone appeared once. This rearrangement joins TRBV5-1 to TRBJ1-2; D uncertain. The CDR3 is 18 amino acids. Looked up from germline, CDR1 is SGHRS and CDR2 is YFSETQ. V lost 6 bases, J lost 0 bases, and 24 bases lay in between. The CDR3 DNA sequence: TGCGCCAGCAAGCTATCTAACAAGGCCGGAGCCACTAACTATGGCTACACCTTC. Protein product: CASKLSNKAGATNYGYTF.

The rearrangement links TRBV6-1 to TRBJ1-1, with a possible D match to TRBD1 (6 bases). Per germline, CDR1 MNHNS and CDR2 SASEGT. The CDR3 sequence is 14 residues long. Trimming removed 3 bases from V and 5 bases from J, with 13 bases in between. The CDR3 is CASSDRGRGTEAFF. The CDR3, as DNA: TGTGCCAGCAGTGACAGGGGTCGTGGGACTGAAGCTTTCTTT.

The chain combines TRBV9 with TRBJ2-1; TRBD1 agrees at 7 bases. The CDR3 length is 14 residues. Germline V gives CDR1 SGDLS, CDR2 YYNGEE. V was pared by 0 bases and J by 9 bases, with 6 bases of the junction left unmatched. CDR3 coding DNA: TGTGCCAGCAGCGTAGTCCCAGGGACAGCTGAGCAGTTCTTC. Amino acid sequence: CASSVVPGTAEQFF.

The V and J genes are TRBV5-6 and TRBJ2-6; D remains ambiguous. V lost 0 bases and J 0 bases, leaving 1 base between the germline ends. Germline CDR1 and CDR2: SGHDT and YYEEEE. This CDR3 contains 14 residues. CDR3 loop: CASSLGSGANVLTF. Here the CDR3 DNA reads TGTGCCAGCAGCTTGGGCTCTGGGGCCAACGTCCTGACTTTC.

The chain carries TRBV20-1 and TRBJ1-2; the D gene is possibly TRBD1 (5 bases). The CDR3 spans 11 residues. V was pared by 3 bases and J by 3 bases, with 5 bases between. Germline CDR1 DFQATT, CDR2 SNEGSKA (reference sequence). The CDR3 reads CSARGDYGYTF. The CDR3 DNA reads as TGCAGTGCTAGGGGGGACTATGGCTACACCTTC.

The chain couples TRBV5-4 to TRBJ2-7; 7 bases are a match to TRBD2. V dropped 4 bases and J dropped 2; count of bases not matched to a gene: 9. The CDR3 contains 15 residues. Germline values: CDR1 SGHNT, CDR2 YYREEE (reference sequence). The CDR3 sequence: CASSRGGGVTYEQYF. For the CDR3, the DNA is TGTGCCAGCAGCCGAGGTGGGGGGGTAACCTACGAGCAGTACTTC. Full variable domain (outside the CDR3, taken from reference TRBV5-4 and TRBJ2-7): ETGVTQSPTHLIKTRGQQVTLRCSSQSGHNTVSWYQQALGQGPQFIFQYYREEENGRGNFPPRFSGLQFPNYSSELNVNALELDDSALYLCASSRGGGVTYEQYFGPGTRLTVT.

The genes are TRBV11-2 and TRBJ1-6; unclear D gene. The CDR3 totals 13 residues. Trimming cost V 5 bases and J 10 bases, with 12 bases left between them. Germline V gene sequence: CDR1 SGHAT, CDR2 FQNNGV. The CDR3 region is CASSPKLGSPLHF. The CDR3 DNA reads TGTGCCAGCAGCCCGAAGTTAGGGTCACCCCTCCACTTT. Full variable domain (rest looked up from reference TRBV11-2 and TRBJ1-6): EAGVAQSPRYKIIEKRQSVAFWCNPISGHATLYWYQQILGQGPKLLIQFQNNGVVDDSQLPKDRFSAERLKGVDSTLKIQPAKLEDSAVYLCASSPKLGSPLHFGNGTRLTVT.

The chain joins TRBV2 to TRBJ1-1, with D maybe TRBD1 (6 bases). V lost 5 bases and J lost 10, with 23 bases in between. Looked up from germline, CDR1 is SNHLY and CDR2 is FYNNEI. CDR3 size: 15 residues. The CDR3 DNA reads as TGTGCCAGCAGTAACCCGGATGAGGGGGGGTATGGAGCTTTCTTT. Its translation: CASSNPDEGGYGAFF.

This chain's CDR3 is CASSQKKGASYNSPLHF. Written as DNA, the CDR3 is TGTGCCAGCAGTCAAAAGAAGGGGGCCTCCTATAATTCACCCCTCCACTTT. The rearrangement joins TRBV14 to TRBJ1-6; 7 bases are shared with TRBD1. CDR1 and CDR2 (germline): SGHDN, FVKESK. Trimming took 6 bases from V and 0 from J; bases not matched to a gene: 8. The CDR3 has 17 amino acids.

The genes are TRBV2 and TRBJ2-7; unclear D gene. This CDR3 region has 13 residues. The V end lost 0 bases, the J end lost 6 bases, and 9 bases lay between the germline ends. The germline gives CDR1 SNHLY, CDR2 FYNNEI. CDR3 sequence: CASSEATSTEQYF. The CDR3 coding sequence is TGTGCCAGCAGTGAAGCGACCAGTACCGAGCAGTACTTC.

In this sample, this clone turned up a few times. J is TRBJ2-7 and V is TRBV6-5, with TRBD2 as a possible D gene (5 bases). This CDR3 is 13 amino acids long. In germline, CDR1 is MNHEY, CDR2 SVGAGI. V was shortened by 7 bases and J by 4 bases, with 14 bases between the two germline ends. The CDR3 loop is CASTSAGSYEQYF. Here the CDR3 DNA reads TGTGCCAGCACCTCGGCGGGTTCTTACGAGCAGTACTTC.

The chain recombines TRBV5-5 with TRBJ2-7; TRBD1 might be the D (5 bases). The germline V and J ends were trimmed by 2 bases and 3 bases, with 12 bases remaining between them. Looked up from germline, CDR1 is SGHKS and CDR2 is YYEKEE (reference sequence). This CDR3 region has 14 residues. This CDR3 reads CASSFQGANYEQYF. The CDR3 DNA reads TGTGCCAGCAGCTTCCAGGGTGCAAACTACGAGCAGTACTTC.

The chain couples TRBV2 to TRBJ1-5; D is uncertain. Germline V gene data show CDR1 as SNHLY and CDR2 as FYNNEI. Trimming shortened V by 6 bases and J by 1 base, and 7 bases separated the two germline ends. This CDR3 region has 13 residues. CDR3 amino acids: CASSTQSNQPQHF. The CDR3 coding sequence is TGTGCCAGCAGCACACAGAGCAATCAGCCCCAGCATTTT.

The chain uses TRBV7-2 and TRBJ1-6; D is unresolved. Between the trimmed V and J ends, which lost 3 bases and 0 bases, there was a span of 6 bases. This CDR3 comprises 15 residues. Germline lookup yields CDR1 SGHTA and CDR2 FQGNSA. The CDR3 DNA is TGTGCCAGCAGCTTTGGGAGCTCCTATAATTCACCCCTCCACTTT. It specifies CASSFGSSYNSPLHF. Combining the CDR3 with reference TRBV7-2 and TRBJ1-6 gives the whole variable domain GAGVSQSPSNKVTEKGKDVELRCDPISGHTALYWYRQSLGQGLEFLIYFQGNSAPDKSGLPSDRFSAERTGGSVSTLTIQRTQQEDSAVYLCASSFGSSYNSPLHFGNGTRLTVT.

This clone has more than one count but fewer than ten. The chain's CDR3 is CASSLPGGIDTQYF. In DNA form, the CDR3 reads TGTGCCAGCAGCTTACCCGGGGGTATAGATACGCAGTATTTT. V is TRBV7-6 and J is TRBJ2-3; a weak D match, TRBD2 (6 bases). Germline values: CDR1 SGHVS, CDR2 FNYEAQ. The CDR3 has 14 residues. Trimming shortened V by 2 bases and J by 5 bases, and 11 bases separated the two germline ends.

Only a few counts were recorded for this clone. This sequence joins TRBV18 and TRBJ2-1; the D is unclear. V lost 3 bases, J lost 6 bases, and 3 bases lay in between. The CDR3 length is 11 residues. Germline CDR1 reads KGHSH; CDR2 reads LQKENI. CDR3 sequence: CASSPSNEQFF. In nucleotides, the CDR3 is TGTGCCAGCTCACCTTCCAATGAGCAGTTCTTC.

The gene calls are TRBV5-1 and TRBJ2-1; 9 bases map to TRBD1. The J segment lost 3 bases and the V segment lost 4 bases, leaving 5 bases of the junction unmatched. Germline loops: CDR1 SGHRS, CDR2 YFSETQ. The CDR3 is made up of 15 amino acids. This CDR3 is CASSVGDRDYNEQFF. Written as DNA, the CDR3 is TGCGCCAGCAGCGTCGGGGACAGGGACTACAATGAGCAGTTCTTC.

The chain joins TRBV5-1 to TRBJ2-2, with 10 bases identical to TRBD2. Germline CDR1 reads SGHRS; CDR2 reads YFSETQ. The CDR3 has 18 residues. V lost 0 bases to trimming and J lost 3 bases; unmatched junction nucleotides: 8. The CDR3 loop is CASSLAGSGGPYTGELFF. The CDR3 DNA sequence: TGCGCCAGCAGCTTGGCCGGTAGCGGGGGGCCCTACACCGGGGAGCTGTTTTTT.

The V and J genes are TRBV6-5 and TRBJ2-2; 8 bases line up with TRBD2. V lost 2 bases to trimming and J lost 8 bases; unmatched junction nucleotides: 1. The V gene's germline CDR1 is MNHEY and CDR2 SVGAGI. This CDR3 is built from 13 residues. DNA for the CDR3: TGTGCCAGCAGTTACCTAGCGGGTGGGGAGCTGTTTTTT. Translating it yields CASSYLAGGELFF.

The chain has TRBV9 and TRBJ2-2; a possible D gene is TRBD1 (6 bases). Germline V gene sequence: CDR1 SGDLS, CDR2 YYNGEE. V was shortened by 4 bases and J by 5 bases, with 12 bases between the two germline ends. The CDR3 contains 14 residues. CDR3 sequence reads: CASSTDRRTGELFF. The CDR3 nucleotides are TGTGCCAGCAGCACCGACAGGAGAACCGGGGAGCTGTTTTTT.

This clone has a handful of counts. The gene calls are TRBV15 and TRBJ1-5; the D gene is possibly TRBD1 (5 bases). CDR1 LNHNV and CDR2 YYDKDF come from the germline V gene (reference sequence). Trimming removed 0 bases at V and 4 bases at J, with 10 bases between. The CDR3 is 15 amino acids. CDR3 region: CATSRDGQGNQPQHF. The CDR3, as DNA: TGTGCCACCAGCAGAGATGGGCAGGGTAATCAGCCCCAGCATTTT. Variable domain in full (rest from reference TRBV15 and TRBJ1-5): DAMVIQNPRYQVTQFGKPVTLSCSQTLNHNVMYWYQQKSSQAPKLLFHYYDKDFNNEADTPDNFQSRRPNTSFCFLDIRSPGLGDTAMYLCATSRDGQGNQPQHFGDGTRLSIL.

This clone has more than one count but fewer than ten. The chain links TRBV29-1 to TRBJ1-1; no clear D. Germline CDR1 SQVTM, CDR2 ANQGSEA. The CDR3 consists of 12 residues. Trimming stripped 6 bases from V and 3 bases from J, with 11 bases between. The CDR3 reads CSVAYWDTEAFF. In nucleotides, the CDR3 is TGCAGCGTGGCGTATTGGGACACTGAAGCTTTCTTT. The full variable domain, its missing parts supplied by reference TRBV29-1 and TRBJ1-1, is SAVISQKPSRDICQRGTSLTIQCQVDSQVTMMFWYRQQPGQSLTLIATANQGSEATYESGFVIDKFPISRPNLTFSTLTVSNMSPEDSSIYLCSVAYWDTEAFFGQGTRLTVV.

This clone was counted a few times. This chain joins TRBV27 and TRBJ2-7; 8 bases fit TRBD1. The J segment lost 6 bases and the V segment lost 4 bases, leaving 8 bases of the junction unmatched. Germline V lookup: CDR1 MNHEY, CDR2 SMNVEV (reference sequence). CDR3 length: 14 amino acids. Here the CDR3 DNA reads TGTGCCAGCAGTTATCGACAGGGGCTAGGCGAGCAGTACTTC. Translating gives CASSYRQGLGEQYF.

The chain uses TRBV25-1 and TRBJ2-5; 8 bases match TRBD1. The better agreement between TRBJ2-7 and the DNA end casts doubt on the J call. This CDR3 region has 13 residues. Germline V CDR1 and CDR2: MGHDK, SYGVNS. The CDR3 is CASRGQGAVEQYF. The CDR3, as DNA: TGTGCCAGCAGAGGACAGGGAGCGGTCGAGCAGTACTTC.

This clone qualifies as medium-sized. This chain uses TRBV7-9 with TRBJ1-5, with a tentative D call TRBD1 (5 bases). Germline CDR1 reads SEHNR; CDR2 reads FQNEAQ (reference sequence). Trimming removed 3 bases at V and 9 bases at J, with 15 bases between. This CDR3 is built from 14 residues. The CDR3 protein is CASSLEGSSSPQHF. DNA for the CDR3: TGTGCCAGCAGCTTGGAGGGGAGTTCTTCGCCCCAGCATTTT.

The rearrangement joins TRBV28 to TRBJ1-2; D is perhaps TRBD1 (5 bases). V was pared by 8 bases and J by 2 bases, with 15 bases between. CDR3 length equals 14 residues. Germline CDR1 reads MDHEN; CDR2 reads SYDVKM. CDR3 coding DNA: TGTGCCAGCCGAAGGGGAGGGCGGAACTATGGCTACACCTTC. Translated, it gives CASRRGGRNYGYTF.